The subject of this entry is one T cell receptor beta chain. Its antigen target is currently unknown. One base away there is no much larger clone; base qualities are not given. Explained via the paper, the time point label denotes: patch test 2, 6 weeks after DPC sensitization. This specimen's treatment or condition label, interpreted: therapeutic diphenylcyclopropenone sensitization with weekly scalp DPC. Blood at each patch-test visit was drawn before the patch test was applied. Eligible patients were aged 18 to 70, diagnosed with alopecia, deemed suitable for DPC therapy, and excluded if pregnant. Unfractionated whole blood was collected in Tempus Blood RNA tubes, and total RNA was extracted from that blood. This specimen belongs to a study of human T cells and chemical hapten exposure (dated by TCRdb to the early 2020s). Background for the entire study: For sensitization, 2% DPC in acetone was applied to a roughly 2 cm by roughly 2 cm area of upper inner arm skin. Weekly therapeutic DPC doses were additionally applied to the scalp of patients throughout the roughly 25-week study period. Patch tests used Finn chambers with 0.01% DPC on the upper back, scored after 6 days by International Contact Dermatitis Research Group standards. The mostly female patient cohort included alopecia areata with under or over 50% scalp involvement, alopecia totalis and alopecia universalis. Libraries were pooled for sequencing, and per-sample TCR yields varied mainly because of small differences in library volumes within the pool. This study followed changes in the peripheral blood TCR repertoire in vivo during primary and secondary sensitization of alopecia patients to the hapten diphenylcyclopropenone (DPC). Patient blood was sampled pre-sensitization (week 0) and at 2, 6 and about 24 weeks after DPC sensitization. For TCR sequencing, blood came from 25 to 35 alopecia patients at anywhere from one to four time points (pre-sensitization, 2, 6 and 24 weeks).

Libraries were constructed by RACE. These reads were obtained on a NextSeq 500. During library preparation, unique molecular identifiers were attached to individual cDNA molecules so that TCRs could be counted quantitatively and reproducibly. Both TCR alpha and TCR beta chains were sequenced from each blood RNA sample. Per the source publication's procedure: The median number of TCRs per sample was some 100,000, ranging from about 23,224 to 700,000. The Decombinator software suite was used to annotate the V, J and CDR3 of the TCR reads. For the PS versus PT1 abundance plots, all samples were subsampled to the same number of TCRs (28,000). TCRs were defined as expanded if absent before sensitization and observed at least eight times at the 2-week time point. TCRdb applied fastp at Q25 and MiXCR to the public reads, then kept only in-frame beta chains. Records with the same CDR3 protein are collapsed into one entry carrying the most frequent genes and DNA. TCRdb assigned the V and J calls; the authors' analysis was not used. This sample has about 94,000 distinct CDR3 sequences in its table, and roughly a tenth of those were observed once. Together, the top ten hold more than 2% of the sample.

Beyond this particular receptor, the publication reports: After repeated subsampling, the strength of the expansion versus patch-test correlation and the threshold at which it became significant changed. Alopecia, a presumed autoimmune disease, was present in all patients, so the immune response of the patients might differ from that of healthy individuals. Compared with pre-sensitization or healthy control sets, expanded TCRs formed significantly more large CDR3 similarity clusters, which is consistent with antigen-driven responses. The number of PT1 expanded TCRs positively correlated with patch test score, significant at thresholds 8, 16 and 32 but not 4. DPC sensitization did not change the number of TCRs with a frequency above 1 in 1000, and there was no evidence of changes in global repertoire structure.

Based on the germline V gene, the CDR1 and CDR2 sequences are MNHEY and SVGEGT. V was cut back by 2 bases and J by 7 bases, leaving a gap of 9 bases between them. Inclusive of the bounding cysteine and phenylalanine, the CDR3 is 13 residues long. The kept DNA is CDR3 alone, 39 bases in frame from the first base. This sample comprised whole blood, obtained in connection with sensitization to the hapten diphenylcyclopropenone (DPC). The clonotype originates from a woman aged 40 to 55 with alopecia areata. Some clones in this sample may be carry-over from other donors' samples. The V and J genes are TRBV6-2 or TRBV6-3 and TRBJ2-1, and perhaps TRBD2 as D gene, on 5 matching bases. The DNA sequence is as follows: TGTGCCAGCAGTTACCCGAGGGAGAATGAGCAGTTCTTC. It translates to CASSYPRENEQFF.